Following are 3 T cell receptor beta chains from one sample sequenced in a study of cytomegalovirus exposure and HLA in healthy donors. Primers: 60 Vbeta forward and 13 Jbeta reverse. Data came from immunoSEQ multiplex PCR; TCRdb stores just in-frame clones and leaves some out. The repertoire holds about 190,000 clones, with around 77% as singletons. The specimen sequenced was PBMCs. The receptors stem from a woman aged 18-30 years in good health and CMV-seronegative.

Only one count was recorded for this clone. The rearrangement joins TRBV5-1 to TRBJ1-1; tentative D call: TRBD1 (5 bases). Germline V gene sequence: CDR1 SGHRS, CDR2 YFSETQ. Deletions cut 0 bases from V and 9 bases from J, with 12 bases between. The CDR3 contains 13 residues. The CDR3 is CASSLEIQGKAFF. CDR3 sequence (DNA): TGCGCCAGCAGCTTGGAGATTCAGGGTAAAGCTTTCTTT.

This chain connects TRBV10-3 to TRBJ2-6, with 9 bases fitting TRBD1. Trimming removed 10 bases from V and 2 bases from J; junction bases left unmatched: 6. The CDR3 loop spans 15 amino acids. CDR1 is ENHRY and CDR2 is SYGVKD in the germline V gene. In nucleotides, the CDR3 is TGTGCCACCGGGACAGGGATGACTGGGGCCAACGTCCTGACTTTC. It specifies CATGTGMTGANVLTF.

The V and J genes are TRBV4-1 and TRBJ2-7; 10 positions agree with TRBD1. Germline V lookup: CDR1 MGHRA, CDR2 YSYEKL. CDR3 size: 15 residues. V dropped 2 bases and J dropped 3; count of bases not matched to a gene: 4. CDR3 residues: CASSQTTGGIYEQYF. The DNA for the CDR3 is TGCGCCAGCAGCCAAACGACAGGGGGCATCTACGAGCAGTACTTC.